This TCR beta chain was obtained from a study of early T cells in non-severe SARS-CoV-2 infection. TCRdb used MiXCR to reprocess the 5' RACE reads, holding one entry per CDR3 protein. The sample contains 56,000 or so distinct CDR3 sequences, about 11% of which appear only once. Looked up from germline, CDR1 is SGHTA and CDR2 is FQGNSA. The CDR3 loop spans 14 amino acids. Trimming took 5 bases from V and 6 from J, leaving 17 bases between them. General study results and limits: A preference for anti-spike CD8 responses marked VDJdb matching, which missed private and CD4 specificities.

A few counts support this clonotype. Its antigen is unidentified. This TCR was recovered from an adult who was a healthcare worker with PCR-confirmed SARS-CoV-2 infection or an uninfected control (not recorded which). The J gene is TRBJ2-7, the V gene TRBV7-2, with D perhaps TRBD2 (5 bases). The sample consisted of whole blood. The CDR3 reads CASSQDPGYLEQYF. The CDR3 DNA reads as TGTGCCAGCAGCCAGGACCCGGGATATCTCGAGCAGTACTTC.